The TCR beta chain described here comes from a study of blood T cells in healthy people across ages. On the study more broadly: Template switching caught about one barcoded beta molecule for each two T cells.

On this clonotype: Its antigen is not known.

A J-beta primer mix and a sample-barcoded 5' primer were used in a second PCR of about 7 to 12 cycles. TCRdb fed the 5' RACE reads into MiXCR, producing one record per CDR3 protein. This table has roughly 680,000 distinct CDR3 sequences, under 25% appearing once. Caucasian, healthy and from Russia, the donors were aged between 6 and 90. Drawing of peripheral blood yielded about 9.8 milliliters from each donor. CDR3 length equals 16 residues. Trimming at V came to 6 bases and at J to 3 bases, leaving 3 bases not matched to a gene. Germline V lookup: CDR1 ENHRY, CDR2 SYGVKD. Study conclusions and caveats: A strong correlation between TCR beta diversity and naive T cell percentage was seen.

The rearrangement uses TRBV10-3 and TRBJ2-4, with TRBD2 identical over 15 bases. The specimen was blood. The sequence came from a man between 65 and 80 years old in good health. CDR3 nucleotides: TGTGCCATCAGCGGGGGACTAGCGGGGGGCAAAAACATTCAGTACTTC. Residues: CAISGGLAGGKNIQYF.